This T cell receptor beta chain was identified in a study of cytomegalovirus exposure and HLA in healthy donors. Deletions cut 10 bases from V and 2 bases from J, with 12 bases between. The germline V gene has CDR1 SGHVS and CDR2 FQNEAQ. The CDR3 is made up of 12 amino acids. Primers: 60 Vbeta forward and 13 Jbeta reverse. Repertoires were generated with immunoSEQ multiplex PCR, while TCRdb's copy carries only in-frame clones and drops some. The sample carries about 160,000 clones, about 82% recorded once. Study-level findings and limits: As a later analysis showed, a missense DCLRE1C variant was linked to trimming of TCR beta V- and J-genes. Segments of the TCR beta V type were, in most cases, productive about 87% or about 30% of the time in an earlier analysis.

As to this clone: Its antigen is as yet unknown.

The chain recombines TRBV7-8 with TRBJ2-7; possible D gene TRBD1, 6 bases. This receptor was taken from a male donor in good health and CMV-seronegative. The specimen sequenced was PBMCs. DNA for the CDR3: TGTGCCACACGGGACACCGCCTACGAGCAGTACTTC. Translated: CATRDTAYEQYF.